One sample yielded the 15 T cell receptor beta chains listed below, sequenced in a study of chemoradiotherapy in HPV16-positive cancers. Produced via immunoSEQ multiplex PCR; TCRdb's table is partial and in-frame only. The sample has 20,000 or so clones, 84% seen once. Sequenced material: blood, taken from a patient who underwent chemoradiotherapy. All receptors come from a human donor with HPV-associated anogenital cancer.

The V call is TRBV29-1, the J call TRBJ1-1, with D possibly matching TRBD1 (5 bases). Trimming stripped 6 bases from V and 0 bases from J, with 14 bases between. Germline V gives CDR1 SQVTM, CDR2 ANQGSEA. The CDR3 is 14 residues long. The CDR3: CSVARGLMNTEAFF. The CDR3 coding sequence is TGCAGCGTCGCCCGGGGCCTTATGAACACTGAAGCTTTCTTT.

This sequence joins TRBV5-4 and TRBJ2-1, with TRBD1 matching over 8 bases. This CDR3 region has 15 residues. In germline, CDR1 is SGHNT, CDR2 YYREEE (reference sequence). J was trimmed by 3 bases and V by 1 base; bases with no gene match: 3. The chain's CDR3 is CASSLSGGHYNEQFF. CDR3 in DNA: TGTGCCAGCAGCTTGTCAGGGGGCCACTACAATGAGCAGTTCTTC.

This clone has only a few counts. The chain recombines TRBV6-5 with TRBJ1-5; no definite D call. Deletions cut 0 bases from V and 4 bases from J, with 4 bases between. Per germline, CDR1 MNHEY and CDR2 SVGAGI. This CDR3 has 13 amino acids. The CDR3 DNA reads TGTGCCAGCAGTTACTCGCGGAATCAGCCCCAGCATTTT. Amino acid sequence: CASSYSRNQPQHF.

The chain links TRBV30 to TRBJ1-5; no clear D. Trimming stripped 2 bases from V and 2 bases from J, with 4 bases between. The CDR3 sequence is 12 residues long. Germline V lookup: CDR1 GTSNPN, CDR2 SVGIG (reference sequence). Here the CDR3 reads CAWSRGNQPQHF. In DNA form, the CDR3 reads TGTGCCTGGAGTAGGGGCAATCAGCCCCAGCATTTT.

V usage is TRBV7-9 and J usage is TRBJ2-5; a weak D match, TRBD1 (5 bases). The germline V and J ends were trimmed by 4 bases and 5 bases, with 17 bases remaining between them. From germline, CDR1 is SEHNR and CDR2 FQNEAQ (reference sequence). The CDR3 consists of 15 residues. CDR3 nucleotide sequence: TGTGCCAGCAGCTCTCCCGGGCCAGGGCGGGAGACCCAGTACTTC. It encodes CASSSPGPGRETQYF.

The chain combines TRBV5-1 with TRBJ2-5, with D tentatively TRBD2 (5 bases). Per germline, CDR1 SGHRS and CDR2 YFSETQ. V lost 4 bases, J lost 2 bases, and 12 bases lay in between. The CDR3 has 14 amino acids. The CDR3 DNA reads as TGCGCCAGCAGCCCAGGAGGAGGACAAGAGACCCAGTACTTC. Encoded protein: CASSPGGGQETQYF.

The chain links TRBV7-9 to TRBJ1-4; perhaps TRBD1 as D (5 bases). Germline-derived CDR1 and CDR2 are SEHNR and FQNEAQ (reference sequence). Trimming removed 5 bases from V and 5 bases from J, with 9 bases in between. The length of the CDR3 is 13 residues. DNA of the CDR3: TGTGCCAGCAGCCGACGACAGAATGAAAAACTGTTTTTT. Amino acids: CASSRRQNEKLFF.

The genes are TRBV2 and TRBJ2-4; unclear D gene. This CDR3 contains 11 residues. Germline CDR1 and CDR2: SNHLY and FYNNEI. With 3 bases removed from V and 5 bases from J, the gap between germline ends came to 2 bases. The CDR3 nucleotides are TGTGCCAGCAGTGAGGAAAACATTCAGTACTTC. Translation: CASSEENIQYF.

The V call is TRBV6-6, the J call TRBJ2-7; D could derive from TRBD1 or TRBD2 (6 bases each). The CDR3 loop spans 14 amino acids. Trimming pared 6 bases from V and 0 bases from J, leaving 12 bases between. Germline V gene data show CDR1 as MNHNY and CDR2 as SVGAGI (reference sequence). CDR3 amino acids: CASRKRGDSYEQYF. The CDR3 nucleotides read TGTGCCAGCAGAAAAAGGGGGGACTCCTACGAGCAGTACTTC.

The chain uses TRBV15 and TRBJ1-5, with 9 bases matching TRBD1. Germline CDR1 is LNHNV and CDR2 is YYDKDF (reference sequence). This CDR3 is built from 15 residues. V was clipped by 0 bases and J by 6 bases; unmatched bases: 3. The CDR3 DNA is TGTGCCACCAGCAGAGATACGGGACAGGGTCAGCCCCAGCATTTT. Translated: CATSRDTGQGQPQHF.

The genes are TRBV7-2 and TRBJ1-3, with a weak D call TRBD1 (6 bases). V shed 3 bases and J shed 2 bases, with 8 bases lying between them. Germline V gives CDR1 SGHTA, CDR2 FQGNSA. This CDR3 contains 14 residues. The CDR3 region has the DNA TGTGCCAGCAGCTTCCGACAGGCTGGAAACACCATATATTTT. This codes for CASSFRQAGNTIYF.

V and J are TRBV7-2 and TRBJ2-1, with 14 bases identical to TRBD2. J lost 10 bases, V lost 1 base, and 3 bases had no gene match. CDR3 size: 15 residues. Germline V gene data show CDR1 as SGHTA and CDR2 as FQGNSA. Here the CDR3 reads CASSLVTSGGGEQFF. The CDR3, as DNA: TGTGCCAGCAGCTTAGTGACTAGCGGGGGGGGCGAGCAGTTCTTC.

This clone was counted between two and nine times. This chain joins TRBV19 and TRBJ2-2; D not certain. Deletions cut 3 bases from V and 2 bases from J, with 7 bases between. The CDR3 runs to 14 residues. Germline V gene data show CDR1 as LNHDA and CDR2 as SQIVND (reference sequence). CDR3 coding DNA: TGTGCCAGTAGTATCTCCAGAAACACCGGGGAGCTGTTTTTT. It yields the protein CASSISRNTGELFF.

V is TRBV6-5 and J is TRBJ2-3; 8 nucleotides line up with TRBD1. V dropped 4 bases and J dropped 0; count of bases not matched to a gene: 6. Germline lookup yields CDR1 MNHEY and CDR2 SVGAGI. The CDR3 contains 16 residues. CDR3 amino acids: CASSSPRGLSTDTQYF. CDR3 in DNA: TGTGCCAGCAGTTCACCCAGGGGGCTAAGCACAGATACGCAGTATTTT.

V is TRBV6-1 and J is TRBJ2-3, with a weak D call TRBD2 (5 bases). Trimming shortened V by 0 bases and J by 4 bases, and 17 bases separated the two germline ends. This CDR3 spans 17 amino acids. From germline, CDR1 is MNHNS and CDR2 SASEGT. The CDR3 DNA is TGTGCCAGCAGTGAAGCGAATAGCGTGATCCCACCAGATACGCAGTATTTT. This gives the protein CASSEANSVIPPDTQYF.